This TCR beta chain originates from a study of shared clonotypes between healthy human individuals. Study at large: CD4 naive and CD4 memory each took three plates per donor, while CD8 naive took two and CD8 memory one.

Only Caucasian adults living in Nashville, Tennessee made up the donor group. Study-wide results and caveats: Memory subsets generally showed smaller estimated richness than naive subsets did.

CDR1 is SGHRS, CDR2 YFSETQ, per germline. This CDR3 spans 16 amino acids. V shed 4 bases and J 2 bases; nucleotides not matched to a gene: 5. As for this clone: The antigen remains unidentified.

Assay used: immunoSEQ multiplex PCR; TCRdb lists only in-frame clones, some missing. The sample contains hundreds of thousands of clones, around 73% of which appear only once. This clonotype originated in a woman aged 25 to 39 in good health. Specimen: memory CD4+ T cells sorted from blood. The subset: CD45RA-negative fraction. The chain is built from TRBV5-1 and TRBJ1-4; TRBD1 aligns across 10 bases. CDR3 in amino acids: CASSLRTGGTNEKLFF. In DNA form, the CDR3 reads TGCGCCAGCAGCCTACGGACAGGGGGTACTAATGAAAAACTGTTTTTT.